The present TCR beta chain was sequenced within a study of blood T cell repertoires in COVID-19. For the study at large: Donors in the United States, Italy and Spain gave samples during acute or convalescent COVID-19. The cDNA or gDNA used as material had been derived from T cells, B-cell-depleted T cells, or PBMCs.

In the original processing: By means of reference gene primer amplification, nucleated cell counts were estimated. Clones were read by immunoSEQ multiplex PCR, and TCRdb kept only the in-frame ones, dropping some. V and J calls and clone size are copied from that table; D and trimming were computed from the DNA. The table records 250,000 or so clones, 70% to 75% of them present only once. V gave up 1 base and J gave up 5 bases, with 9 bases separating them. The CDR3 is 13 amino acids. Per germline, CDR1 SQVTM and CDR2 ANQGSEA. Sequences were obtained from peripheral blood. The J gene is TRBJ2-1, the V gene TRBV29-1; tentative D call: TRBD1 (6 bases). The clonotype was recovered from a woman aged 80 or older with acute or convalescent COVID-19. The CDR3, as DNA: TGCAGCGTTGAAGCCGACAGGCACAATGAGCAGTTCTTC. This gives the protein CSVEADRHNEQFF.